This is a list of T cell receptor beta chains from one sample in a study of patients and donors after allogeneic stem cell transplantation. TCRdb analysed the RT-PCR reads with MiXCR anew, one entry per CDR3 protein. In the table there are about 200,000 distinct CDR3 sequences, about 38% of which are singletons. Specimen: blood, either unsorted or a sorted T cell fraction (not recorded which). The receptors derive from a human donor who was either an allogeneic HSCT recipient or a stem cell or donor lymphocyte infusion donor (not recorded which). It is not recorded whose cells these are; they may come from a transplant donor. Each CDR3 is given with its conserved first and last residue. Fields, in order: V gene, J gene, CDR3 protein.

TRBV7-8	TRBJ1-2	CASSFHRADGYTF
TRBV20-1	TRBJ2-7	CSARFAGQAYEQYF
TRBV4-1	TRBJ1-6	CASSQDRPGSYNSPLHF
TRBV12-3/TRBV12-4	TRBJ2-1	CASSLDTGWISYNEQFF
TRBV18	TRBJ2-7	CASSQRQDNYEQYF
TRBV5-1	TRBJ1-3	CASSLSRPSGNTIYF
TRBV5-5	TRBJ1-1	CASSSSAVSEAFF
TRBV27	TRBJ2-7	CASYGQGRYEQYF
TRBV6-1	TRBJ2-5	CASSIASGGGETQYF
TRBV6-5	TRBJ2-2	CASSYSSVVGTYTGELFF
TRBV6-6	TRBJ1-2	CASLGRFPNYGYTF
TRBV6-5	TRBJ2-2	CASTWGGAGELFF
TRBV5-1	TRBJ1-1	CASSFAVQDEAFF
TRBV6-4	TRBJ1-1	CASSDTGTTEAFF
TRBV9	TRBJ1-4	CASSVEGQGREKLFF
TRBV6-6	TRBJ2-7	CASSTDFYEQYF
TRBV6-5	TRBJ1-3	CASTQGPGLSGNTIYF
TRBV9	TRBJ2-1	CASSVGRVGEQFF
TRBV4-3	TRBJ1-3	CASSQGQGSGNTIYF
TRBV7-8	TRBJ2-5	CASSLSAGGEQETQYF
TRBV20-1	TRBJ1-1	CSARHPGTGMTEAFF
TRBV5-5	TRBJ1-5	CASSLGPQGNQPQHF
TRBV12-3/TRBV12-4	TRBJ1-6	CASSLGVRRGIPLHF
TRBV4-3	TRBJ1-6	CASSLRTGPSDSPLHF
TRBV29-1	TRBJ1-2	CSGLSGPGYTF
TRBV12-3/TRBV12-4	TRBJ1-5	CASSLRTGNQPQHF
TRBV4-3	TRBJ2-4	CASSQAGSNIQYF
TRBV11-2	TRBJ2-5	CASSLGSQETQYF
TRBV7-9	TRBJ2-5	CASSYGGGRETQYF
TRBV7-2	TRBJ2-3	CASSLGRSSSTDTQYF
TRBV5-1	TRBJ2-7	CASSTNSVGYEQYF
TRBV29-1	TRBJ2-3	CSVEVDTDPVFGTDTQYF
TRBV4-3	TRBJ1-3	CASSQDGGFSGNTIYF
TRBV14	TRBJ2-5	CASSQDWKTQYF
TRBV2	TRBJ1-6	CASSGRPPQDSPLHF
TRBV5-5	TRBJ1-1	CASSWDPRGVTEAFF
TRBV12-3/TRBV12-4	TRBJ1-6	CASSPQGSNSPLHF
TRBV6-1	TRBJ1-1	CASSDNWGNTEAFF
TRBV14	TRBJ2-3	CASSQAGTPAVDTQYF
TRBV28	TRBJ1-5	CASRAYRGNQPQHF
TRBV29-1	TRBJ2-7	CSVATGGENEQYF
TRBV24-1	TRBJ1-1	CATSLTTGKDVFF
TRBV11-2	TRBJ1-5	CASSLLAGDSNQPQHF
TRBV6-6	TRBJ1-2	CASSTANYGYTF
TRBV10-3	TRBJ2-3	CAIKGGQFTDTQYF
TRBV20-1	TRBJ1-2	CSARVGQNYGYTF
TRBV20-1	TRBJ1-1	CSARAPQGRKAEAFF
TRBV15	TRBJ1-5	CATGGQVNQPQHF
TRBV5-1	TRBJ1-2	CASSTFGRNYGYTF
TRBV12-3/TRBV12-4	TRBJ1-1	CASSSDRASEAFF
TRBV12-3/TRBV12-4	TRBJ1-6	CASSPTGSSYNSPLHF
TRBV27	TRBJ1-6	CASSVQGNSPLHF
TRBV20-1	TRBJ1-5	CSGHGGQLNQPQHF
TRBV4-1	TRBJ1-1	CASSRSPSQDPNTEAFF
TRBV20-1	TRBJ1-1	CSARDLRQGWVTEAFF
TRBV5-1	TRBJ1-2	CASSLSRVSVYGYTF
TRBV12-3/TRBV12-4	TRBJ1-6	CASNKRGGNLHF